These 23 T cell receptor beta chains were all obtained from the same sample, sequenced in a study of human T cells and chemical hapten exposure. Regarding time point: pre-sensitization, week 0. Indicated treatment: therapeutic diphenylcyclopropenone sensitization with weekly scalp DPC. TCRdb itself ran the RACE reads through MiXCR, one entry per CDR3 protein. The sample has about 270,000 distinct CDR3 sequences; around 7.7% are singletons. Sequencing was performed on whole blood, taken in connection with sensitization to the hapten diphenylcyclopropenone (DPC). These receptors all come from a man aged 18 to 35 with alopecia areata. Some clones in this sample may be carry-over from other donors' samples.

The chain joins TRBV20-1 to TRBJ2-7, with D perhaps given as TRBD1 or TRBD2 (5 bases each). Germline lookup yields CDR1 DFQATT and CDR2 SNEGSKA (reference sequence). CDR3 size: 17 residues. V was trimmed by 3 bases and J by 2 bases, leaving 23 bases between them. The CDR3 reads CSASRPAGEVTAYEQYF. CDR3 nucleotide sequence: TGCAGTGCTAGTCGACCAGCCGGGGAAGTGACAGCCTACGAGCAGTACTTC.

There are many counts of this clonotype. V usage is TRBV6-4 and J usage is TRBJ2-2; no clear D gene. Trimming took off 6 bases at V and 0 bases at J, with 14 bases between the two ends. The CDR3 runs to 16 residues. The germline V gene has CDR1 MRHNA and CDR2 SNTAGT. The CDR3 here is CASSIEHLTNTGELFF. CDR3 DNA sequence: TGTGCCAGCAGCATCGAGCACCTGACGAACACCGGGGAGCTGTTTTTT.

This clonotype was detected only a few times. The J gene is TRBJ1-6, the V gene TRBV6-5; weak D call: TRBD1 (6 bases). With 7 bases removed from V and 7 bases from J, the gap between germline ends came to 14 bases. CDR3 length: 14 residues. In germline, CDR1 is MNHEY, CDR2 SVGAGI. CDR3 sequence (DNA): TGTGCCAGCACGCGGACAGTCAGGAATTCACCCCTCCACTTT. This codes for CASTRTVRNSPLHF.

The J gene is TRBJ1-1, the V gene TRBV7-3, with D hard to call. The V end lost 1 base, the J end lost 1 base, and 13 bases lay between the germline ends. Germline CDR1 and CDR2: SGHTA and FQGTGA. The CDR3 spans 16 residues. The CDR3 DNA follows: TGTGCCAGCAGCTTAATGTTGCGGAAGGGGAACACTGAAGCTTTCTTT. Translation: CASSLMLRKGNTEAFF. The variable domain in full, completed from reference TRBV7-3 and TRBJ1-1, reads GAGVSQTPSNKVTEKGKYVELRCDPISGHTALYWYRQSLGQGPEFLIYFQGTGAADDSGLPNDRFFAVRPEGSVSTLKIQRTERGDSAVYLCASSLMLRKGNTEAFFGQGTRLTVV.

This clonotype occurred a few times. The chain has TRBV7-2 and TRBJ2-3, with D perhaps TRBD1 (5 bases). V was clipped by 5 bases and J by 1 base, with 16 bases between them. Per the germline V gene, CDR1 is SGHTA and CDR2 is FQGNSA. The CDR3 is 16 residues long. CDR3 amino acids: CASSLQWGVGTDTQYF. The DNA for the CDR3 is TGTGCCAGCAGCCTACAGTGGGGCGTAGGCACAGATACGCAGTATTTT.

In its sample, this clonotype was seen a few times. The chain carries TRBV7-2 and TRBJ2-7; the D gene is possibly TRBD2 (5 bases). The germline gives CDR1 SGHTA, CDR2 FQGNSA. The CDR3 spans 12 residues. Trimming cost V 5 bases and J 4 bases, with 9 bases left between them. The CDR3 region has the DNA TGTGCCAGCAGCGGCCGGGGATACGAGCAGTACTTC. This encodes CASSGRGYEQYF.

The CDR3 bases are TGCGCCAGCAGCCAAACAGGATTCTACGAGCAGTACTTC. This encodes CASSQTGFYEQYF. The chain combines TRBV4-1 with TRBJ2-7; a possible D gene is TRBD1 (5 bases). This CDR3 has 13 amino acids. Per the germline V gene, CDR1 is MGHRA and CDR2 is YSYEKL. V was trimmed by 2 bases and J by 3 bases, leaving 8 bases between them.

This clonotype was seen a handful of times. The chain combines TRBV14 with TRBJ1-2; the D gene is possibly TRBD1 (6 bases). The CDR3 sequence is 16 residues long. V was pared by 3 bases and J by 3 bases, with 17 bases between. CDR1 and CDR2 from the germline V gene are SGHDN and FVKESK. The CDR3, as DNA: TGTGCCAGCAGCCACACCAGACAGGACCTCTACTATGGCTACACCTTC. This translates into CASSHTRQDLYYGYTF. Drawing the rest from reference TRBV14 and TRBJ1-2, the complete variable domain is EAGVTQFPSHSVIEKGQTVTLRCDPISGHDNLYWYRRVMGKEIKFLLHFVKESKQDESGMPNNRFLAERTGGTYSTLKVQPAELEDSGVYFCASSHTRQDLYYGYTFGSGTRLTVV.

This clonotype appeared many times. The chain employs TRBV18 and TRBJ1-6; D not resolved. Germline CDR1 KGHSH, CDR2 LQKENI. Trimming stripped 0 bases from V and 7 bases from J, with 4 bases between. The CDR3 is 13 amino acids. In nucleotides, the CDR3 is TGTGCCAGCTCACCACCTCAAAATTCACCCCTCCACTTT. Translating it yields CASSPPQNSPLHF.

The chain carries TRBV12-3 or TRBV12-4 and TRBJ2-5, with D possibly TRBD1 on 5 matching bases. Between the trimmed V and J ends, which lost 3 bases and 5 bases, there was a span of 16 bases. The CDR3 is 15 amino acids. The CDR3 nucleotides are TGTGCCAGCAGTTTTTGGCAGGGTGGTAGCGAGACCCAGTACTTC. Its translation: CASSFWQGGSETQYF.

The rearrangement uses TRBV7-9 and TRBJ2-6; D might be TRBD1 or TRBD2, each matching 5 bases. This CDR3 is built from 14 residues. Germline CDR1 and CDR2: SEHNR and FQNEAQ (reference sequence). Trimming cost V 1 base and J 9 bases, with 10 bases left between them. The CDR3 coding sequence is TGTGCCAGCAGCTTAGGGCAGGGAGTCAACGTCCTGACTTTC. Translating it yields CASSLGQGVNVLTF.

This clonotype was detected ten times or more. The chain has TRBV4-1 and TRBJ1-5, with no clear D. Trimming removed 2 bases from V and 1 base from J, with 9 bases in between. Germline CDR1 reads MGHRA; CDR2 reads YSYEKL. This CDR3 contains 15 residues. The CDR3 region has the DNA TGCGCCAGCAGCCAATTGGGTTTGAGCAATCAGCCCCAGCATTTT. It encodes CASSQLGLSNQPQHF.

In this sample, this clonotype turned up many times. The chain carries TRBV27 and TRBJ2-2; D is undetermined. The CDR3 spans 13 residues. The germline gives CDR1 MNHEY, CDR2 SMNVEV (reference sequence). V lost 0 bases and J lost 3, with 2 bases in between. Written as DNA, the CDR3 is TGTGCCAGCAGTTTATCCTACACCGGGGAGCTGTTTTTT. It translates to CASSLSYTGELFF.

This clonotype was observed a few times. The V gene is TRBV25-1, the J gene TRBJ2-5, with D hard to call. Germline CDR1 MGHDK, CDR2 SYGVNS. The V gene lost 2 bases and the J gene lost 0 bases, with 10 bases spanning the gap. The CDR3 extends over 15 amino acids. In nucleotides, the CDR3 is TGTGCCAGCAGTGAACAGGTTAGCCACCAAGAGACCCAGTACTTC. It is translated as CASSEQVSHQETQYF. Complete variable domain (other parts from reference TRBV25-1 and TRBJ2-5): EADIYQTPRYLVIGTGKKITLECSQTMGHDKMYWYQQDPGMELHLIHYSYGVNSTEKGDLSSESTVSRIRTEHFPLTLESARPSHTSQYLCASSEQVSHQETQYFGPGTRLLVL.

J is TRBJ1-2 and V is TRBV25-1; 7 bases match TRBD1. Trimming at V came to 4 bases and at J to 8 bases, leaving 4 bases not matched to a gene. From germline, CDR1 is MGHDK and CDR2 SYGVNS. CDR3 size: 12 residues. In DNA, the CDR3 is TGTGCCAGCAGTGCGACAGGGAAAGGCTACACCTTC. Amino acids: CASSATGKGYTF.

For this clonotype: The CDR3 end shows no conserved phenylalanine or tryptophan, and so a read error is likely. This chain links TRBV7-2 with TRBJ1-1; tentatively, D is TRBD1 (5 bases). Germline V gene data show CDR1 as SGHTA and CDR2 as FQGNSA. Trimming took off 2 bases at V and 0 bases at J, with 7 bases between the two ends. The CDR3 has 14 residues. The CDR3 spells CASSLWGMNTEAFL. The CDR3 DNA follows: TGTGCCAGCAGCTTATGGGGGATGAACACTGAAGCTTTCCTT.

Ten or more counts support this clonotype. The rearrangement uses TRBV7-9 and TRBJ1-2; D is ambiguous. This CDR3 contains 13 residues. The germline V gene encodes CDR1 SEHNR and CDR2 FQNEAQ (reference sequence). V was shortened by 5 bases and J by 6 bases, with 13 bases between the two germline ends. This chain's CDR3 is CASSPFKGDGYTF. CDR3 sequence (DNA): TGTGCCAGCAGCCCTTTTAAGGGAGATGGCTACACCTTC.

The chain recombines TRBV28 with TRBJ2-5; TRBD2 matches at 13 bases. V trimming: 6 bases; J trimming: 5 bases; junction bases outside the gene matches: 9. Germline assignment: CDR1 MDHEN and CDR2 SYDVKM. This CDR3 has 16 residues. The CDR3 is CASRGSGLAGVETQYF. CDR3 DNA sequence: TGTGCCAGCAGGGGATCCGGACTAGCGGGGGTGGAGACCCAGTACTTC.

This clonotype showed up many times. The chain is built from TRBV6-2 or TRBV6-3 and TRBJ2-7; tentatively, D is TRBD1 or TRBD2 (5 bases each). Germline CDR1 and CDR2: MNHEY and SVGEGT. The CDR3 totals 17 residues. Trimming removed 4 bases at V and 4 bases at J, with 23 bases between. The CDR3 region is CASSWGNSAPSPYEQYV. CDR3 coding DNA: TGTGCCAGCAGTTGGGGGAATAGTGCCCCAAGCCCTTACGAGCAGTACGTC.

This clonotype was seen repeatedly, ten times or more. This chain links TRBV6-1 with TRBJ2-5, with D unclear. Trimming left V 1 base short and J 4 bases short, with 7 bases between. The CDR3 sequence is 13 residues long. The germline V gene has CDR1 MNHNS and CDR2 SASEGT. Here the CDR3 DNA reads TGTGCCAGCAGTGAAGACTTGGGAGAGACCCAGTACTTC. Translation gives CASSEDLGETQYF.

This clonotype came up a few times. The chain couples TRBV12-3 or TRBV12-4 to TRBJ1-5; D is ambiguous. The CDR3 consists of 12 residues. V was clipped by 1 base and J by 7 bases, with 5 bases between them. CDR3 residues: CASSLVPQPQHF. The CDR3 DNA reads TGTGCCAGCAGTTTAGTCCCCCAGCCCCAGCATTTT.

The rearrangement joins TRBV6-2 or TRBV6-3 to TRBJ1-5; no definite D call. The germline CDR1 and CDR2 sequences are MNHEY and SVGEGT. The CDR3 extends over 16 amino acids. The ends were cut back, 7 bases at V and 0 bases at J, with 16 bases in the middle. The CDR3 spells CASTPTALYSNQPQHF. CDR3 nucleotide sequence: TGTGCCAGCACCCCTACAGCGCTTTATAGCAATCAGCCCCAGCATTTT.

The CDR3 is CASSHDRGGYEQYF. The CDR3 DNA reads as TGCGCCAGCAGCCACGACCGTGGGGGATACGAGCAGTACTTC. The chain recombines TRBV4-3 with TRBJ2-7, with D perhaps matching TRBD1 or TRBD2 (5 bases each). Germline V gene lookup returns CDR1 LGHNA and CDR2 YSLEER. Between the trimmed V and J ends, which lost 3 bases and 4 bases, there was a span of 13 bases. This CDR3 has 14 amino acids.